This T cell receptor (beta chain) is drawn from a study of blood T cell repertoires in COVID-19. Study background: Sources were T cells, B-cell-depleted T cells, or PBMCs; the material itself was cDNA or gDNA.

Per the original methods: Estimates of nucleated cell counts were drawn from the amplification of reference gene primers. Libraries were prepared by immunoSEQ multiplex PCR; TCRdb keeps only in-frame clonotypes and omits some of them. The V and J calls and clone size were taken over from that table, and D and trimming were inferred from the DNA. The sample records over 300,000 clones, 90% being singletons. CDR3 size: 15 residues. V lost 1 base, J lost 7 bases, and 9 bases stayed unmatched. Germline V lookup: CDR1 SGHAT, CDR2 FQNNGV. Sample: peripheral blood. The sequence came from a man younger than 30 with active or convalescent COVID-19. The rearrangement uses TRBV11-2 and TRBJ2-7; TRBD1 matches at 8 bases. This CDR3 is CASSLVFGTGNEQYF. DNA of the CDR3: TGTGCCAGCAGCTTAGTTTTCGGGACAGGTAATGAGCAGTACTTC.